This TCR beta chain emerged from a study of blood T cell repertoires in COVID-19. Whole-study context: Samples came from the United States, Italy and Spain, spanning acute and convalescent COVID-19. From T cells, B-cell-depleted T cells, or PBMCs came the material, which was cDNA or gDNA.

Authors' processing steps: Nucleated cell counts were estimated from reference gene primer amplification. The repertoire was sequenced with immunoSEQ multiplex PCR; TCRdb's copy has only in-frame clones and lacks some. V and J calls and clone size follow that table, whereas D and trimming were derived from the DNA. The sample shows 250,000 or so clones, 84% of them seen only once. The receptor's source is a middle-aged woman who had recovered from COVID-19. The sample was peripheral blood.

In DNA, the CDR3 is TGTGCCAGCAGAGAGGACAGCTACGAGCAGTACTTC. Translated, it gives CASREDSYEQYF. The chain couples TRBV2 to TRBJ2-7; TRBD1 is a possible D gene (6 bases). The CDR3 is 12 amino acids. With 6 bases removed from V and 3 bases from J, the gap between germline ends came to 9 bases. The germline V gene has CDR1 SNHLY and CDR2 FYNNEI.